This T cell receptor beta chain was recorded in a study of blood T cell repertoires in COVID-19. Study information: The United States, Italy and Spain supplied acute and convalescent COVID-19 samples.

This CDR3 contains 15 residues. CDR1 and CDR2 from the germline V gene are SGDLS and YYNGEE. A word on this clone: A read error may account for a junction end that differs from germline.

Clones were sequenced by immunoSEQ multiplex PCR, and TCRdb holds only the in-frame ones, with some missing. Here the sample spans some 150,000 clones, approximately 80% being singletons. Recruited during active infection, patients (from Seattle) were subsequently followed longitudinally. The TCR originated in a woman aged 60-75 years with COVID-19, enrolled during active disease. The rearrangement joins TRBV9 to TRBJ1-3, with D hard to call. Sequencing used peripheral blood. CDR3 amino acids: CASSVTAGSVNTIYF. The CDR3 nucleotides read TGTGCCAGCAGCGTAACAGCCGGTTCTGTAAACACCATATATTTT.